In its sample, the clone carrying this T cell receptor (beta chain) was seen many times. The antigen remains undetermined. This specimen belongs to a study of identical twins. Study findings and constraints: The analysis was cross-sectional rather than longitudinal within donors. Beta out-of-frame twin sharing showed a weaker excess.

MiXCR was run by TCRdb on the 5' RACE reads, yielding one entry per CDR3 protein. This sample has around 280,000 distinct CDR3 sequences, with about 8.1% found just once. The same data also contributed to another study, on yellow fever vaccine responses in identical twins.

This TCR was sampled from a woman aged 18-29 years in good health. The source material was memory (CD45RO+) T cells sorted from blood.

The CDR3 coding sequence is TGTGCCAGCAGCCAAAACCCAGGACAGGGAGCGAATTCACCCCTCCACTTT. Protein sequence: CASSQNPGQGANSPLHF. This chain connects TRBV3-1 to TRBJ1-6; 8 bases match TRBD1. Germline CDR1 is LGHDT and CDR2 is YNNKEL (reference sequence). The CDR3 runs 17 residues. The J segment lost 7 bases and the V segment lost 2 bases, leaving 10 bases of the junction unmatched.